Below, 12 T cell receptor beta chains from the same sample are listed, as sequenced in a study of spatial heterogeneity in lung cancer. The time point: blood at routine non-recurrence follow-up after resection. MiXCR, run by TCRdb on the 5' RACE reads, gives a single entry per CDR3 protein. The profile shows about 2,400 distinct CDR3 sequences, roughly 26% of them singletons. Material: PBMCs, obtained at follow-up. The receptors were gathered from a male donor with early-stage non-small cell lung cancer.

This clonotype came up a few times. For a library built for alpha chains, this beta chain is a stray read; little rests on its size. J is TRBJ2-7 and V is TRBV28; 9 nucleotides line up with TRBD2. CDR1 and CDR2 from the germline V gene are MDHEN and SYDVKM. J lost 2 bases, V lost 6 bases, and 5 bases had no gene match. The CDR3 is 14 residues long. Here the CDR3 DNA reads TGTGCCAGCAGAATGGCGGGAGGGGCCTACGAGCAGTACTTC. Protein: CASRMAGGAYEQYF.

This clonotype is judged large. Within a library made for alpha chains, this beta chain is off target, and its count is uninformative. The rearrangement links TRBV20-1 to TRBJ2-7; D is unclear. Trimming took 1 base from V and 12 from J, leaving 13 bases between them. The germline CDR1 and CDR2 sequences are DFQATT and SNEGSKA (reference sequence). The CDR3 covers 11 residues. CDR3 bases: TGCAGTGCTAGAGGCCCGACCGCTGGGTACTTC. The encoded protein is CSARGPTAGYF.

Sample share makes this clonotype medium-sized (0.01 to 0.1%). Being off target in a library aimed at alpha chains, this beta chain has a size of little meaning. The V and J genes are TRBV2 and TRBJ2-1; D gene uncertain. The ends were cut back, 3 bases at V and 2 bases at J, with 5 bases in the middle. This CDR3 is 13 amino acids long. Germline V gene sequence: CDR1 SNHLY, CDR2 FYNNEI. The CDR3 nucleotides read TGTGCCAGCAGTGATGGTCCCTACAATGAGCAGTTCTTC. It encodes CASSDGPYNEQFF.

For this clonotype: A library prepared for alpha chains yielded this beta chain as an off-target read; its size is of little meaning. The V gene is TRBV20-1, the J gene TRBJ2-3; TRBD2 matches at 8 bases. The germline V gene has CDR1 DFQATT and CDR2 SNEGSKA (reference sequence). The CDR3 is made up of 14 amino acids. V lost 5 bases, J lost 5 bases, and 9 bases stayed unmatched. The CDR3 DNA follows: TGCAGTGCTCCGGCGGCTAGCGGGCTAGATACGCAGTATTTT. It codes for CSAPAASGLDTQYF.

Judged by abundance, this clonotype is medium-sized. A library made for alpha chains picked up this beta chain off target, so its size means little. The rearrangement links TRBV27 to TRBJ2-3, with unresolved D. Germline CDR1 is MNHEY and CDR2 is SMNVEV (reference sequence). The CDR3 totals 13 residues. Trimming pared 5 bases from V and 1 base from J, leaving 7 bases between. This CDR3 reads CASSMQGTDTQYF. In DNA form, the CDR3 reads TGTGCCAGCAGTATGCAGGGCACAGATACGCAGTATTTT.

This clonotype came up a few times. The size of this beta chain means little, since it is a stray read in a library made for alpha chains. The chain combines TRBV7-2 with TRBJ2-5, with D uncertain. Per the germline V gene, CDR1 is SGHTA and CDR2 is FQGNSA. V was clipped by 5 bases and J by 3 bases, with 4 bases between them. The CDR3 covers 11 residues. The CDR3 is CASSPKETQYF. The CDR3 nucleotides read TGTGCCAGCAGCCCCAAAGAGACCCAGTACTTC.

Within the sample, this clonotype is medium-sized. For a library built for alpha chains, this beta chain is a stray read; little rests on its size. The rearrangement joins TRBV7-9 to TRBJ2-3; 13 positions agree with TRBD2. This CDR3 region has 16 residues. Germline-derived CDR1 and CDR2 are SEHNR and FQNEAQ (reference sequence). V gave up 6 bases and J gave up 4 bases; unmatched junction bases: 7. CDR3: CASSPGTSGTPDTQYF. DNA for the CDR3: TGTGCCAGCAGTCCCGGGACTAGCGGGACTCCAGATACGCAGTATTTT.

Turning to this clonotype: The library was prepared for alpha chains; this beta chain is a stray read, so its frequency means little. In DNA, the CDR3 is TGTGCCATCAGGCCGGGACTAGCGGGGGTAGATACGCAGTATTTT. Amino acids: CAIRPGLAGVDTQYF. The V and J genes are TRBV10-3 and TRBJ2-3; 14 bases agree with TRBD2. Trimming cost V 6 bases and J 5 bases; bases outside gene matches: 4. CDR3 length equals 15 residues. The germline CDR1 and CDR2 sequences are ENHRY and SYGVKD.

This clonotype was detected a few times. Since the library was made to target alpha chains, this beta chain is a stray read and its abundance is not meaningful. The rearrangement links TRBV4-3 to TRBJ2-3, with a weak D call TRBD2 (6 bases). V lost 2 bases and J 5 bases, leaving 14 bases between the germline ends. The germline gives CDR1 LGHNA, CDR2 YSLEER. The CDR3 spans 15 residues. For the CDR3, the DNA is TGCGCCAGCAGCCAAAATAGCGGAGGGCAAGATACGCAGTATTTT. Its translation: CASSQNSGGQDTQYF.

This clonotype was observed a handful of times. Within a library made for alpha chains, this beta chain is off target, and its count is uninformative. V is TRBV12-3 or TRBV12-4 and J is TRBJ1-1; 7 positions agree with TRBD1. The CDR3 is 15 residues long. V lost 7 bases, J lost 1 base, and 9 bases stayed unmatched. This CDR3 is CASTANRGGNTEAFF. The CDR3 DNA sequence: TGTGCCAGCACCGCAAACAGGGGCGGGAACACTGAAGCTTTCTTT.

Of note for this clonotype: Because the library targeted alpha chains, this beta chain is an off-target read whose size means little. This chain joins TRBV28 and TRBJ2-1; 11 bases match TRBD2. There are 16 residues in the CDR3. Per the germline V gene, CDR1 is MDHEN and CDR2 is SYDVKM. V was clipped by 5 bases and J by 3 bases; unmatched bases: 6. The CDR3 is CASSPVSGRGYNEQFF. The CDR3 DNA reads as TGTGCCAGCAGTCCCGTTAGCGGGAGGGGCTACAATGAGCAGTTCTTC. Full variable domain (remainder filled in from reference TRBV28 and TRBJ2-1): DVKVTQSSRYLVKRTGEKVFLECVQDMDHENMFWYRQDPGLGLRLIYFSYDVKMKEKGDIPEGYSVSREKKERFSLILESASTNQTSMYLCASSPVSGRGYNEQFFGPGTRLTVL.

Regarding this clonotype: This beta chain turned up in a library designed for alpha chains; as an off-target read, its abundance says little. The chain carries TRBV7-2 and TRBJ2-1, with D hard to call. The germline V gene has CDR1 SGHTA and CDR2 FQGNSA. CDR3 size: 12 residues. Trimming left V 4 bases short and J 4 bases short, with 5 bases between. The CDR3 bases are TGTGCCAGCAGCTCAACGTACAATGAGCAGTTCTTC. Its translation: CASSSTYNEQFF.